Each of the 28 T cell receptor beta chains below was sequenced from the same sample in a study of T cell changes during pregnancy in multiple sclerosis. Libraries were prepared by immunoSEQ multiplex PCR; TCRdb keeps only in-frame clonotypes and omits some of them. The sample records over 3,000 clones, over 75% being singletons. The sample here was CD8+ T cells from peripheral blood mononuclear cells, taken in the first trimester of pregnancy. These receptors were collected from a female donor in good health, enrolled as a control in a pregnancy study.

The rearrangement uses TRBV6-5 and TRBJ2-1; no definite D call. The CDR3 sequence is 12 residues long. Germline V lookup: CDR1 MNHEY, CDR2 SVGAGI. V was trimmed by 10 bases and J by 4 bases, leaving 11 bases between them. As DNA, the CDR3 is TGTGCCACCCGGCTAGGTTACAATGAGCAGTTCTTC. The encoded protein is CATRLGYNEQFF.

The genes are TRBV20-1 and TRBJ1-1; D not resolved. Trimming pared 0 bases from V and 12 bases from J, leaving 11 bases between. CDR3 length: 11 amino acids. CDR1 and CDR2 (germline): DFQATT, SNEGSKA (reference sequence). CDR3 residues: CSARDGVDPFF. CDR3 nucleotide sequence: TGCAGTGCTAGAGACGGGGTTGATCCTTTCTTT.

This clone was picked up one time. This chain links TRBV5-1 with TRBJ2-1, with 12 bases fitting TRBD2. CDR1 and CDR2 from the germline V gene are SGHRS and YFSETQ. CDR3 length: 15 amino acids. V trimming: 4 bases; J trimming: 5 bases; junction bases outside the gene matches: 4. The CDR3, as DNA: TGCGCCAGCAGCACACTAGCGGGGGGACACAATGAGCAGTTCTTC. Translating it yields CASSTLAGGHNEQFF.

This chain uses TRBV15 with TRBJ1-2; no firm D call. This CDR3 is built from 12 residues. Germline V gives CDR1 LNHNV, CDR2 YYDKDF (reference sequence). The V and J ends lost 5 bases and 3 bases respectively, with 7 bases between them. The CDR3 DNA follows: TGTGCCACCAGCTCGGAGTACTATGGCTACACCTTC. Translating gives CATSSEYYGYTF.

The V gene is TRBV29-1, the J gene TRBJ1-2; no reliable D call. CDR1 is SQVTM and CDR2 is ANQGSEA in the germline V gene. This CDR3 is built from 12 residues. V lost 7 bases to trimming and J lost 8 bases, with 17 bases between them. CDR3 in amino acids: CSASGSAGGYTF. The CDR3 bases are TGCAGCGCCTCGGGAAGCGCGGGCGGCTACACCTTC.

The CDR3 reads CASSPGLAEYEQYF. CDR3 DNA: TGTGCCAGCAGCCCTGGACTAGCGGAGTACGAGCAGTACTTC. The chain joins TRBV5-4 to TRBJ2-7; 10 nucleotides line up with TRBD2. Germline V lookup: CDR1 SGHNT, CDR2 YYREEE (reference sequence). The CDR3 length is 14 residues. Trimming took 4 bases from V and 4 from J; bases not matched to a gene: 5.

J is TRBJ2-7 and V is TRBV7-2; 12 bases are a match to TRBD2. Germline loops: CDR1 SGHTA, CDR2 FQGNSA. This CDR3 comprises 16 residues. Trimming removed 3 bases from V and 6 bases from J; junction bases left unmatched: 9. The CDR3 here is CASSLAPGLAGPEQYF. The DNA for the CDR3 is TGTGCCAGCAGCTTGGCGCCCGGACTAGCGGGACCCGAGCAGTACTTC.

This clone was counted between two and nine times. CDR3 bases: TGTGCCAGCAGCTCGGGACAGGGGGCAAATGGCTACACCTTC. As protein: CASSSGQGANGYTF. This chain connects TRBV5-4 to TRBJ1-2; 12 bases line up with TRBD1. The CDR3 consists of 14 residues. Germline CDR1 and CDR2: SGHNT and YYREEE (reference sequence). Unmatched junction bases numbered 3, after V lost 3 bases and J lost 6 bases.

The chain carries TRBV18 and TRBJ2-3; 11 nucleotides agree with TRBD2. The CDR3 length is 17 residues. Germline trimming cut 4 bases from V and 1 base from J; bases unmatched to any gene: 7. Germline values: CDR1 KGHSH, CDR2 LQKENI. Written as DNA, the CDR3 is TGTGCCAGCTCACGTTTAGCGGGAGGGCCAGGCACAGATACGCAGTATTTT. It is translated as CASSRLAGGPGTDTQYF.

V is TRBV11-3 and J is TRBJ1-1; D is ambiguous. From germline, CDR1 is SGHNT and CDR2 YENEEA. V was shortened by 8 bases and J by 3 bases, with 16 bases between the two germline ends. CDR3 length equals 14 residues. In DNA form, the CDR3 reads TGTGCCAGCGCCGGGGAAGTAGTTGACACTGAAGCTTTCTTT. Translation gives CASAGEVVDTEAFF.

The V gene is TRBV27, the J gene TRBJ2-7; D not certain. V was shortened by 5 bases and J by 2 bases, with 13 bases between the two germline ends. CDR1 MNHEY and CDR2 SMNVEV come from the germline V gene (reference sequence). The CDR3 covers 14 residues. The CDR3 reads CASSPQAIPYEQYF. In nucleotides, the CDR3 is TGTGCCAGCAGTCCCCAGGCAATCCCCTACGAGCAGTACTTC.

The chain carries TRBV27 and TRBJ1-2; a weak D match, TRBD1 (5 bases). The CDR3 totals 14 residues. The germline gives CDR1 MNHEY, CDR2 SMNVEV (reference sequence). V was trimmed by 3 bases and J by 7 bases, leaving 15 bases between them. CDR3 sequence reads: CASSFGALGRGYTF. DNA of the CDR3: TGTGCCAGCAGTTTTGGGGCCCTCGGGCGTGGCTACACCTTC.

CDR3 sequence reads: CASSLQQQGTPLHF. The DNA for the CDR3 is TGTGCCAGCAGCTTACAACAACAGGGGACACCCCTCCACTTT. This chain uses TRBV11-2 with TRBJ1-6; the match to TRBD1 covers 7 bases. Germline assignment: CDR1 SGHAT and CDR2 FQNNGV. This CDR3 is built from 14 residues. Germline trimming cut 2 bases from V and 11 bases from J; bases unmatched to any gene: 6. Supplemented by reference TRBV11-2 and TRBJ1-6, the full variable domain reads EAGVAQSPRYKIIEKRQSVAFWCNPISGHATLYWYQQILGQGPKLLIQFQNNGVVDDSQLPKDRFSAERLKGVDSTLKIQPAKLEDSAVYLCASSLQQQGTPLHFGNGTRLTVT.

As regards this clone: Other nucleotide sequences from this sample produce the same CDR3. This chain joins TRBV27 and TRBJ1-3, with a tentative D call TRBD1 (6 bases). V shed 5 bases and J shed 0 bases, with 11 bases lying between them. The CDR3 covers 15 residues. Germline lookup yields CDR1 MNHEY and CDR2 SMNVEV (reference sequence). CDR3 loop: CASSAIQGSGNTIYF. For the CDR3, the DNA is TGTGCCAGCAGTGCGATACAGGGCTCTGGAAACACCATATATTTT.

V and J are TRBV28 and TRBJ1-2; unclear D gene. The CDR3 totals 12 residues. Germline V gene sequence: CDR1 MDHEN, CDR2 SYDVKM. Deletions cut 10 bases from V and 2 bases from J, with 11 bases between. The CDR3 DNA is TGTGCCACCTCCTTTCTGAACTATGGCTACACCTTC. Amino acid sequence: CATSFLNYGYTF.

The chain recombines TRBV19 with TRBJ1-1, with TRBD1 identical over 7 bases. The J segment lost 0 bases and the V segment lost 4 bases, leaving 5 bases of the junction unmatched. Germline assignment: CDR1 LNHDA and CDR2 SQIVND (reference sequence). The length of the CDR3 is 15 residues. As DNA, the CDR3 is TGTGCCAGTAGTAACGCAGGGGGAATGAACACTGAAGCTTTCTTT. This encodes CASSNAGGMNTEAFF.

This sequence joins TRBV11-2 and TRBJ2-3; 7 positions agree with TRBD2. Unmatched junction bases numbered 17, after V lost 6 bases and J lost 2 bases. Germline V gene lookup returns CDR1 SGHAT and CDR2 FQNNGV. This CDR3 has 18 residues. The CDR3 coding sequence is TGTGCCAGCAGAGGACCCCTCGGAGTTAGCGGGTCCACAGATACGCAGTATTTT. Translating it yields CASRGPLGVSGSTDTQYF.

The chain links TRBV19 to TRBJ1-1, with TRBD1 matching 8 bases. Trimming took 5 bases from V and 6 from J; bases not matched to a gene: 8. Per germline, CDR1 LNHDA and CDR2 SQIVND (reference sequence). The CDR3 has 14 residues. The CDR3 region is CASSSSQGGAEAFF. CDR3 bases: TGTGCCAGTAGTTCATCACAGGGGGGGGCTGAAGCTTTCTTT.

The CDR3 DNA reads TGTGCCAGCAGTGAATTAGTAGGTAGCGCGGAGACCCAGTACTTC. This translates into CASSELVGSAETQYF. The rearrangement links TRBV6-1 to TRBJ2-5, with TRBD2 as a possible D gene (5 bases). Germline CDR1 reads MNHNS; CDR2 reads SASEGT. The CDR3 runs to 15 residues. V was trimmed by 2 bases and J by 5 bases, leaving 15 bases between them.

This clone occurred once. J is TRBJ2-7 and V is TRBV5-1; TRBD2 agrees at 8 bases. The V gene's germline CDR1 is SGHRS and CDR2 YFSETQ. The CDR3 length is 14 residues. J lost 2 bases, V lost 1 base, and 2 bases had no gene match. The CDR3 region has the DNA TGCGCCAGCAGCTTGCGGGGGGGAGCCTACGAGCAGTACTTC. Its protein is CASSLRGGAYEQYF.

This chain connects TRBV15 to TRBJ1-1, with 10 bases lining up with TRBD1. CDR3 length: 14 residues. J gave up 6 bases and V 5 bases, and 6 bases lay outside the gene matches. CDR1 and CDR2 from the germline V gene are LNHNV and YYDKDF (reference sequence). CDR3 residues: CATSLDRGPSEAFF. The CDR3 nucleotides read TGTGCCACCAGCCTAGACAGGGGGCCCTCTGAAGCTTTCTTT.

The chain links TRBV16 to TRBJ2-7; TRBD1 aligns across 9 bases. Looked up from germline, CDR1 is KGHSY and CDR2 is FQNENV. V gave up 5 bases and J gave up 5 bases; unmatched junction bases: 4. CDR3 length equals 13 residues. Here the CDR3 DNA reads TGTGCCAGCAGCTTGGACAGGGGCAACGAGCAGTACTTC. Residues: CASSLDRGNEQYF.

This chain uses TRBV18 with TRBJ2-2; the match to TRBD2 covers 10 bases. V lost 3 bases and J lost 5; bases outside the gene matches: 6. Per the germline V gene, CDR1 is KGHSH and CDR2 is LQKENI. This CDR3 has 16 amino acids. CDR3 in amino acids: CASSPELAGATGELFF. The CDR3 DNA sequence: TGTGCCAGCTCACCGGAGCTAGCGGGAGCTACCGGGGAGCTGTTTTTT.

This clone occurred once. V usage is TRBV9 and J usage is TRBJ1-2, with 7 bases lining up with TRBD1. In germline, CDR1 is SGDLS, CDR2 YYNGEE. The V and J ends lost 3 bases and 5 bases, in that order; junction bases with no gene match: 22. This CDR3 spans 19 amino acids. The CDR3 protein is CASSGSGRIGTANLYGYTF. The DNA of the CDR3 is TGTGCCAGCAGCGGAAGCGGCCGGATCGGGACAGCAAACCTATATGGCTACACCTTC.

This clone was picked up one time. The rearrangement uses TRBV19 and TRBJ2-7; TRBD2 is a possible D gene (6 bases). The CDR3 has 15 residues. In germline, CDR1 is LNHDA, CDR2 SQIVND (reference sequence). V was cut by 5 bases and J by 3 bases, with 17 bases left in between. Here the CDR3 DNA reads TGTGCCAGTAGTCCCCGGGGTAGCGGAAACTACGAGCAGTACTTC. Its protein is CASSPRGSGNYEQYF.

V and J are TRBV13 and TRBJ2-1; D may be TRBD1 (5 bases). This CDR3 spans 17 amino acids. Germline values: CDR1 PRHDT, CDR2 FYEKMQ (reference sequence). V lost 4 bases to trimming and J lost 2 bases, with 18 bases between them. In DNA form, the CDR3 reads TGTGCCAGCAGCTCCGTCGGCCGAGACAGTCCCTACAATGAGCAGTTCTTC. It is translated as CASSSVGRDSPYNEQFF. The full variable domain, its missing parts supplied by reference TRBV13 and TRBJ2-1, is AAGVIQSPRHLIKEKRETATLKCYPIPRHDTVYWYQQGPGQDPQFLISFYEKMQSDKGSIPDRFSAQQFSDYHSELNMSSLELGDSALYFCASSSVGRDSPYNEQFFGPGTRLTVL.

J is TRBJ2-1 and V is TRBV27, with D possibly being TRBD2 (5 bases). The CDR3 is 12 amino acids. V dropped 8 bases and J dropped 10 bases, with 15 bases sitting between them. Germline V CDR1 and CDR2: MNHEY, SMNVEV (reference sequence). CDR3 sequence: CASEGTGGEQFF. CDR3 bases: TGTGCCAGCGAGGGTACCGGAGGCGAGCAGTTCTTC.

The gene calls are TRBV5-1 and TRBJ2-5; 14 positions match TRBD2. The CDR3 runs to 16 residues. Losses at the gene ends were 6 bases for V and 4 bases for J; bases not matched to a gene: 8. Germline V gene sequence: CDR1 SGHRS, CDR2 YFSETQ. This CDR3 is CASTDRTSGGRETQYF. The CDR3, as DNA: TGCGCCAGCACCGACCGGACTAGCGGGGGGAGAGAGACCCAGTACTTC.